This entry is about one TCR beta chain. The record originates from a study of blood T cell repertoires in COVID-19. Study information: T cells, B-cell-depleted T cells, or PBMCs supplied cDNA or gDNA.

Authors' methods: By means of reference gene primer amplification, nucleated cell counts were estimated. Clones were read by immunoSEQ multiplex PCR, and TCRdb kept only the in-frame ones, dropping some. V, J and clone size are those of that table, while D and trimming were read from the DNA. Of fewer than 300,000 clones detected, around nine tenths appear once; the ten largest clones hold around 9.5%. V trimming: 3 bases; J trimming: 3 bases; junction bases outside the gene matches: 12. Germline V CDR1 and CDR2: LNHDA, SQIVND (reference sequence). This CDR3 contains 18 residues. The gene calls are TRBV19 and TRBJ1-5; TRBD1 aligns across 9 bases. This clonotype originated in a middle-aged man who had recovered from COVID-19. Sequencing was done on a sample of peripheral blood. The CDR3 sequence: CASSILPAGTGNNQPQHF. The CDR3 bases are TGTGCCAGTAGTATTTTGCCCGCCGGGACAGGGAACAATCAGCCCCAGCATTTT. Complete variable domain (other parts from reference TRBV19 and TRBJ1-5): DGGITQSPKYLFRKEGQNVTLSCEQNLNHDAMYWYRQDPGQGLRLIYYSQIVNDFQKGDIAEGYSVSREKKESFPLTVTSAQKNPTAFYLCASSILPAGTGNNQPQHFGDGTRLSIL.